Listed below are T cell receptor beta chains from one sample, sequenced in a study of response to subunit inactivated influenza vaccine. TCRdb used MiXCR to reprocess the RT-PCR reads, holding one entry per CDR3 protein. The table includes over 450,000 distinct CDR3 sequences, under 15% detected once. The input for sequencing was PBMCs from blood, taken roughly 6 weeks after vaccination. Receptors were obtained from a man aged 50 to 59 who received an inactivated influenza vaccine. The CDR3 runs from the conserved cysteine through the conserved F or W. A D gene is named only where the DNA matches it firmly. For some rows the clone size is stated as once, few or many, or as a class when expanded; others skip it.

CASSFLAGAPDTQYF	TGTGCCAGCAGCTTCCTAGCGGGCGCCCCTGATACGCAGTATTTT	TRBD2	TRBV7-2	TRBJ2-3	many
CASSQPGQRNEQYF	TGCGCCAGCAGCCAACCGGGACAGCGGAACGAGCAGTACTTC	TRBD1	TRBV4-1	TRBJ2-7	few
CASSFRGDLNYEQYF	TGTGCCAGCAGCTTTAGGGGGGACCTCAATTACGAGCAGTACTTC	NA	TRBV7-9	TRBJ2-7	NA
CASSVEAGSRGRQFF	TGTGCCAGCAGCGTAGAGGCTGGGAGCAGGGGGCGGCAGTTCTTC	TRBD1	TRBV9	TRBJ2-1	many
CAISLAGGVRDEQFF	TGTGCCATCAGCCTAGCGGGAGGGGTCCGCGATGAGCAGTTCTTC	TRBD2	TRBV10-3	TRBJ2-1	few
CASSRALRDKNIQYF	TGTGCCAGCTCACGGGCCTTACGGGACAAAAACATTCAGTACTTC	NA	TRBV18	TRBJ2-4	NA
CSARDKRGGDTQYF	TGCAGTGCTAGAGATAAAAGGGGCGGAGATACGCAGTATTTT	NA	TRBV20-1	TRBJ2-3	few
CSARDGRTYGYTF	TGCAGTGCTAGAGACGGACGGACCTATGGCTACACCTTC	NA	TRBV20-1	TRBJ1-2	many
CSVEDPWTGDSTGELFF	TGCAGCGTTGAAGATCCGTGGACAGGGGACAGCACCGGGGAGCTGTTTTTT	TRBD1	TRBV29-1	TRBJ2-2	few
CASIGKEGAMNTEAFF	TGTGCCAGCATTGGGAAGGAGGGGGCGATGAACACTGAAGCTTTCTTT	TRBD1	TRBV2	TRBJ1-1	NA
CASSPRREGEQYF	TGTGCCAGCAGTCCGAGGAGAGAGGGTGAGCAGTACTTC	NA	TRBV12-3/TRBV12-4	TRBJ2-7	few
CATSRPRQGSYEQYF	TGTGCCACCAGCAGACCCCGACAGGGATCCTACGAGCAGTACTTC	TRBD1	TRBV15	TRBJ2-7	NA
CASSLEHEAGGPQETQYF	TGTGCCAGCAGCCTAGAGCATGAGGCGGGGGGGCCCCAAGAGACCCAGTACTTC	TRBD2	TRBV5-6	TRBJ2-5	NA
CASSSIRTDTQYF	TGCGCCAGCAGCTCTATACGCACAGATACGCAGTATTTT	NA	TRBV5-1	TRBJ2-3	few
CSAPRGSYEQYF	TGCAGTGCCCCGCGGGGCTCCTACGAGCAGTACTTC	NA	TRBV20-1	TRBJ2-7	many
CASSQVLRGITGELFF	TGTGCCAGCAGCCAGGTTTTGCGGGGGATCACCGGGGAGCTGTTTTTT	TRBD2	TRBV3-1	TRBJ2-2	many
CAPGIARHTQYF	TGTGCCCCCGGGATCGCTCGACATACGCAGTATTTT	NA	TRBV27	TRBJ2-3	NA
CASSLKGTLAGFIETQYF	TGTGCCAGCAGCTTAAAGGGTACACTAGCGGGGTTTATCGAGACCCAGTACTTC	TRBD2	TRBV11-2	TRBJ2-5	NA
CASSGTEYPYNEQFF	TGTGCCAGCTCCGGGACAGAATATCCATACAATGAGCAGTTCTTC	TRBD1	TRBV7-6	TRBJ2-1	many
CASSLRSIAGVNTQYF	TGTGCCAGCAGCTTAAGGTCAATAGCGGGGGTTAATACGCAGTATTTT	TRBD2	TRBV7-2	TRBJ2-3	few
CATSDLGVGGNNEQFF	TGTGCCACCAGTGATTTGGGGGTAGGGGGTAACAATGAGCAGTTCTTC	NA	TRBV24-1	TRBJ2-1	many
CASSQSKTGSGMTQYF	TGTGCCAGCAGCCAGAGTAAGACAGGGTCCGGGATGACCCAGTACTTC	TRBD1	TRBV14	TRBJ2-5	few
CASSFGGPNTGELFF	TGTGCCAGCAGTTTTGGAGGCCCGAACACCGGGGAGCTGTTTTTT	NA	TRBV12-3/TRBV12-4	TRBJ2-2	few
CASHIGTDTQYF	TGTGCCAGCCATATCGGCACAGATACGCAGTATTTT	NA	TRBV12-3/TRBV12-4	TRBJ2-3	few
CASRKSGTRNTGELFF	TGTGCCAGCAGGAAGTCCGGGACTAGGAACACCGGGGAGCTGTTTTTT	TRBD2	TRBV5-4	TRBJ2-2	NA
CASRPRGGGQPQHF	TGTGCCAGCAGACCGAGGGGGGGTGGTCAGCCCCAGCATTTT	NA	TRBV12-3/TRBV12-4	TRBJ1-5	NA